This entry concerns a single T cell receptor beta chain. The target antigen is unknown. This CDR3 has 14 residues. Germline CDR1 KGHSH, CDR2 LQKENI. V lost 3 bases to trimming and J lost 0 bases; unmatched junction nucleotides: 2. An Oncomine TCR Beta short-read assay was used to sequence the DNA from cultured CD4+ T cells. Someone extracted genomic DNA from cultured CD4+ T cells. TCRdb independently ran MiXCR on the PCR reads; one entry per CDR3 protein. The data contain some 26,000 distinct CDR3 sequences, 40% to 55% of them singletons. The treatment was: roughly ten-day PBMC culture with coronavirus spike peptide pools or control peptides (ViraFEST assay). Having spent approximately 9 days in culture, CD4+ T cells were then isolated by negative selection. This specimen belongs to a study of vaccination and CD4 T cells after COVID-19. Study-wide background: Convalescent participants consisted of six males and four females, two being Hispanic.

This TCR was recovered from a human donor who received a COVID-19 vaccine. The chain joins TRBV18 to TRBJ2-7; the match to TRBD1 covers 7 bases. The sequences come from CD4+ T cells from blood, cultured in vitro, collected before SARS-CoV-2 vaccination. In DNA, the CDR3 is TGTGCCAGCTCACCGGACAGGCGCTCCTACGAGCAGTACTTC. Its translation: CASSPDRRSYEQYF.